Listed here is a single T cell receptor beta chain. The entry originates in a study of PD-L1 blockade in urothelial cancer. Whole-study context: Atezolizumab 1,200 mg was given intravenously every 3 weeks, starting 2014. Specimens of blood held a median count of about 150,000 T cells.

V was cut by 0 bases and J by 3 bases, with 9 bases left in between. Germline-derived CDR1 and CDR2 are GTSNPN and SVGIG (reference sequence). The CDR3 consists of 14 residues. This table comes from immunoSEQ multiplex PCR, and its TCRdb copy is limited to in-frame clones, with some not included. Of 98,000 or so clones in the sample, 90% are singletons; the top ten hold around 1.6%. Time point here: pretreatment peripheral blood. Enrolled patients showed locally advanced or metastatic urothelial carcinoma. The sample consisted of PBMCs, taken around atezolizumab (anti-PD-L1) treatment. The V and J genes are TRBV30 and TRBJ1-5, with D unresolved. The receptor's source is a man in his fifties or sixties with urothelial cancer. The CDR3 region has the DNA TGTGCCTGGAGTGTCGGAGACTCCAATCAGCCCCAGCATTTT. This sequence encodes CAWSVGDSNQPQHF. The variable domain in full, with the rest retrieved from reference TRBV30 and TRBJ1-5, is SQTIHQWPATLVQPVGSPLSLECTVEGTSNPNLYWYRQAAGRGLQLLFYSVGIGQISSEVPQNLSASRPQDRQFILSSKKLLLSDSGFYLCAWSVGDSNQPQHFGDGTRLSIL.